What follows describes a single T cell receptor (beta chain). As yet, its antigen is unknown. If patients had autoimmune disease history or systemic immunosuppression, they were excluded. The data originate from a study of OX40 agonist ivuxolimab in advanced cancers. Study conclusions and caveats: Partial responders treated at 0.1-3.0 mg/kg exhibited clonal expansion among the lowest measured.

The repertoire was sequenced with immunoSEQ multiplex PCR; TCRdb's copy has only in-frame clones and lacks some. This sample has tens of thousands of clones, with roughly 84% found just once. This CDR3 contains 14 residues. Between the trimmed V and J ends, which lost 4 bases and 4 bases, there was a span of 13 bases. Germline CDR1 reads MNHNY; CDR2 reads SVGAGI (reference sequence). The sample was CD4+ or CD8+ T cells sorted from blood, taken in a trial of the OX40 agonist ivuxolimab. This receptor was obtained from an adult with an advanced solid tumor such as melanoma, head and neck, liver or kidney cancer. This chain uses TRBV6-6 with TRBJ1-2; a possible D gene is TRBD1 (5 bases). For the CDR3, the DNA is TGTGCCAGCAGTTCCCAGGGTGCGGGCTATGGCTACACCTTC. This sequence encodes CASSSQGAGYGYTF.